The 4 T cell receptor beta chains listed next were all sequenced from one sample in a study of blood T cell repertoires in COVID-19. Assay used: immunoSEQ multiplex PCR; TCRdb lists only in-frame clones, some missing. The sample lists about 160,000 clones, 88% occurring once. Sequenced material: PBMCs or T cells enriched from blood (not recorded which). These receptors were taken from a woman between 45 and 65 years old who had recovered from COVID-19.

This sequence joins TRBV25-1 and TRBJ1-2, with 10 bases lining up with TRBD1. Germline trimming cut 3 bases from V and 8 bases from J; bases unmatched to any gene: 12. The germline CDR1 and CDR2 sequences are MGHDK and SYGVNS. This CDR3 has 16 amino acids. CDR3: CASSDQTAGTGDGYTF. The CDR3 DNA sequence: TGTGCCAGCAGTGACCAAACCGCCGGGACAGGGGACGGCTACACCTTC.

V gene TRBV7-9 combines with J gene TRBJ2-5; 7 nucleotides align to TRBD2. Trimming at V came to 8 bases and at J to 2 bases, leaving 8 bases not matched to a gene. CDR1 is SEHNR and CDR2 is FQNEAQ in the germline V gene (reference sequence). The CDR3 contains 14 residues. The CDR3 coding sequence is TGTGCCAGCCGCGTGGGGGGGGATCAAGAGACCCAGTACTTC. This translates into CASRVGGDQETQYF.

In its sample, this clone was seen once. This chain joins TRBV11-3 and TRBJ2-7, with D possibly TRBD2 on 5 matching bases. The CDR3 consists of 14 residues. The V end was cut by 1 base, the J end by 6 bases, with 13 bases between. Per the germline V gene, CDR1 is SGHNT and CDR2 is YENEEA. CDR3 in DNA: TGTGCCAGCAGCTTAGTCTCGGGGTTGGGCGAGCAGTACTTC. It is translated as CASSLVSGLGEQYF. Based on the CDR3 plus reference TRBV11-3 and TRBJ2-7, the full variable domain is EAGVVQSPRYKIIEKKQPVAFWCNPISGHNTLYWYLQNLGQGPELLIRYENEEAVDDSQLPKDRFSAERLKGVDSTLKIQPAELGDSAVYLCASSLVSGLGEQYFGPGTRLTVT.

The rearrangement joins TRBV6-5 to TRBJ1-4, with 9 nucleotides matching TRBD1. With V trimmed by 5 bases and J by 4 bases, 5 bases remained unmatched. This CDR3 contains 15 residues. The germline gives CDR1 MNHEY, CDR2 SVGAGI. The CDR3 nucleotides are TGTGCCAGCAGTCGCACAGGGGGCTATAATGAAAAACTGTTTTTT. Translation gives CASSRTGGYNEKLFF.